This T cell receptor beta chain was sequenced for a study of multiple sclerosis patients with progressive multifocal leukoencephalopathy. Broader study findings: Before and during natalizumab, the clones expanded at PML already existed.

Time point specified: 12 to 13 months of natalizumab therapy. The CDR3 length is 14 residues. Germline V gene data show CDR1 as MGHRA and CDR2 as YSYEKL. V was pared by 1 base and J by 4 bases, with 10 bases between. The repertoire was sequenced with immunoSEQ multiplex PCR; TCRdb's copy has only in-frame clones and lacks some. The data contain around 25,000 clones, less than 95% of them singletons. Note on this clone: Its antigen is undetermined.

The V call is TRBV4-1, the J call TRBJ1-1; D is uncertain. The sequencing used PBMCs, collected from a patient treated with natalizumab. The clonotype originates from a man aged 25-45 years with multiple sclerosis. The CDR3 coding sequence is TGCGCCAGCAGCCAAGGTCGGGGAACCACTGAAGCTTTCTTT. It translates to CASSQGRGTTEAFF.